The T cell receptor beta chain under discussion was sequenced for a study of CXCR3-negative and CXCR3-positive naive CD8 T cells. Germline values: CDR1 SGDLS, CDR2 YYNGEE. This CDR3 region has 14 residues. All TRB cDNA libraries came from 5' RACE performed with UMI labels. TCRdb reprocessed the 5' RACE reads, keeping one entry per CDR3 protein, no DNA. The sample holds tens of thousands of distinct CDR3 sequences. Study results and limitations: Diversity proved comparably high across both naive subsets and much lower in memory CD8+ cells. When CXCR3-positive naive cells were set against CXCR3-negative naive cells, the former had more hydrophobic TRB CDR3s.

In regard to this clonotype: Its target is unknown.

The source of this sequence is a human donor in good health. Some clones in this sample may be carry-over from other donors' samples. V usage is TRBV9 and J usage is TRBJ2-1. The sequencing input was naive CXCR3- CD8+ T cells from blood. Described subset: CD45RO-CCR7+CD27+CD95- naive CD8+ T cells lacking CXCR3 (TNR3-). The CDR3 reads CASSTGSSYNEQFF.